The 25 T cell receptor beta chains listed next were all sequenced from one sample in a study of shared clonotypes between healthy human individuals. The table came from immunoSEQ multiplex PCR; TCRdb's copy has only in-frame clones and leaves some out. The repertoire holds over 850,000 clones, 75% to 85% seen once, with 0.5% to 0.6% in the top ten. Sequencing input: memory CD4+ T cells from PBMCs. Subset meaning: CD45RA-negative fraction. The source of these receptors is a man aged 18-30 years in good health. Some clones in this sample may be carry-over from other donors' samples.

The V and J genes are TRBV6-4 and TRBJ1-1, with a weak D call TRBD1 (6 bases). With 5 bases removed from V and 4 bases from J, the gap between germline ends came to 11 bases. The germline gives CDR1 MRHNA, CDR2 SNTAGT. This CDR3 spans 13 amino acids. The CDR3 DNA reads TGTGCCAGCAGTCAGGCCAGGGGCACTGAAGCTTTCTTT. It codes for CASSQARGTEAFF.

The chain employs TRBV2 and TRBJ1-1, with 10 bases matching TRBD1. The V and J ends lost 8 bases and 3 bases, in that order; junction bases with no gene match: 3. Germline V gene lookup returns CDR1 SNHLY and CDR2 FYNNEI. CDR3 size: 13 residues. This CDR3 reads CASAGTGDTEAFF. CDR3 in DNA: TGTGCCAGCGCCGGGACAGGGGACACTGAAGCTTTCTTT. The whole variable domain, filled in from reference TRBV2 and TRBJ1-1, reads EPEVTQTPSHQVTQMGQEVILRCVPISNHLYFYWYRQILGQKVEFLVSFYNNEISEKSEIFDDQFSVERPDGSNFTLKIRSTKLEDSAMYFCASAGTGDTEAFFGQGTRLTVV.

CDR3: CSGGDRANTEAFF. CDR3 bases: TGCAGCGGGGGGGACAGGGCGAACACTGAAGCTTTCTTT. The rearrangement uses TRBV29-1 and TRBJ1-1, with 9 bases identical to TRBD1. Per germline, CDR1 SQVTM and CDR2 ANQGSEA. J gave up 1 base and V 7 bases, and 4 bases lay outside the gene matches. There are 13 residues in the CDR3.

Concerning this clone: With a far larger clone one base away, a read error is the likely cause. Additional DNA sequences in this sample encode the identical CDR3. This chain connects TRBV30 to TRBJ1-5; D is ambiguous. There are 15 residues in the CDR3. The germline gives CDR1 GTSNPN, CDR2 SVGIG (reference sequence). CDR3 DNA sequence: TGTGCCTGGAGTGCTCGTGGCCTTTACAATCAACCCCAGCATTTT. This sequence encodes CAWSARGLYNQPQHF.

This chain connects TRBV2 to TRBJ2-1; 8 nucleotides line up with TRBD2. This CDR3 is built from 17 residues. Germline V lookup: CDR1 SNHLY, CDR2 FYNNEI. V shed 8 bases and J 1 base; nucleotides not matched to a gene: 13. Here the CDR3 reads CASDWGPKRESYNEQFF. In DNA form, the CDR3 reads TGTGCCAGCGACTGGGGTCCGAAGCGGGAGTCCTACAATGAGCAGTTCTTC. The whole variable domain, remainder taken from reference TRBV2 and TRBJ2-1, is EPEVTQTPSHQVTQMGQEVILRCVPISNHLYFYWYRQILGQKVEFLVSFYNNEISEKSEIFDDQFSVERPDGSNFTLKIRSTKLEDSAMYFCASDWGPKRESYNEQFFGPGTRLTVL.

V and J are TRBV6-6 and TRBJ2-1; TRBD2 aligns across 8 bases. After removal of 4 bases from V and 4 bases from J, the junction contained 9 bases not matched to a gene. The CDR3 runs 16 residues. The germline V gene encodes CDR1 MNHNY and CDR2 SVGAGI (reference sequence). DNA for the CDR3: TGTGCCAGCAGTTCACGTGGTCGGGAGGGGTACAATGAGCAGTTCTTC. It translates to CASSSRGREGYNEQFF.

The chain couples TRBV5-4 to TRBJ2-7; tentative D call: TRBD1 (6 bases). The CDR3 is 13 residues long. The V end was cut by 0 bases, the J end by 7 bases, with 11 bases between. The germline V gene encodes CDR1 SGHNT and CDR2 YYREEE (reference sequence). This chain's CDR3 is CASSLDPDREQYF. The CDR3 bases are TGTGCCAGCAGCTTGGATCCGGACAGAGAGCAGTACTTC.

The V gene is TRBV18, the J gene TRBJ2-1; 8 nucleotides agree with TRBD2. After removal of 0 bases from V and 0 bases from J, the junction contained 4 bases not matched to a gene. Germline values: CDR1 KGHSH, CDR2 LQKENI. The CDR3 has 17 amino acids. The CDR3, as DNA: TGTGCCAGCTCACCACCAGGCAGCGGGAGCTCCTACAATGAGCAGTTCTTC. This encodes CASSPPGSGSSYNEQFF.

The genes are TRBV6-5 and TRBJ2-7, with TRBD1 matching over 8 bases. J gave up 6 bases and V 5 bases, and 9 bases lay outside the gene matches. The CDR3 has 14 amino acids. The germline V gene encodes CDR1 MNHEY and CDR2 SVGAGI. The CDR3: CASSTGTGRGEQYF. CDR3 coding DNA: TGTGCCAGCAGTACCGGGACAGGTCGTGGCGAGCAGTACTTC.

CDR3: CASSLGQVGGYTF. In DNA, the CDR3 is TGTGCCAGCAGCTTAGGACAGGTCGGTGGCTACACCTTC. J is TRBJ1-2 and V is TRBV5-6; 7 positions match TRBD1. The CDR3 consists of 13 residues. With V trimmed by 2 bases and J by 7 bases, 5 bases remained unmatched. Germline lookup yields CDR1 SGHDT and CDR2 YYEEEE.

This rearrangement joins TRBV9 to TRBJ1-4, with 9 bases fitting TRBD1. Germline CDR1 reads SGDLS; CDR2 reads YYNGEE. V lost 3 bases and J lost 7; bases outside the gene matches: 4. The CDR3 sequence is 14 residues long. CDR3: CASSADRGPEKLFF. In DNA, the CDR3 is TGTGCCAGCAGCGCGGACAGGGGACCTGAAAAACTGTTTTTT.

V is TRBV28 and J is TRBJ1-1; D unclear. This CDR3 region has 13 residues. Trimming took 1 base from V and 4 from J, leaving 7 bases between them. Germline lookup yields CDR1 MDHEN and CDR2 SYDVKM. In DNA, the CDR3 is TGTGCCAGCAGTTTATTAGTCGTCACTGAAGCTTTCTTT. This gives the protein CASSLLVVTEAFF.

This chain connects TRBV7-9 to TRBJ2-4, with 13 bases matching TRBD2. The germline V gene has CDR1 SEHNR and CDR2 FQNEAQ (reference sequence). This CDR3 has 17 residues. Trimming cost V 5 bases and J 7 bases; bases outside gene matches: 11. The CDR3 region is CASSRRGTSGKGNIQYF. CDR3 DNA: TGTGCCAGCAGCCGAAGGGGGACTAGCGGGAAGGGGAACATTCAGTACTTC.

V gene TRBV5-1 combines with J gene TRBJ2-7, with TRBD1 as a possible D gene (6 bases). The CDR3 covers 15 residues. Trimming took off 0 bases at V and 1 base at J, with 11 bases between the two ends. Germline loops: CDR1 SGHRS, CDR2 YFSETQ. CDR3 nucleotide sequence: TGCGCCAGCAGCTTGGCCCCAGGGGCATCCTACGAGCAGTACTTC. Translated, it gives CASSLAPGASYEQYF.

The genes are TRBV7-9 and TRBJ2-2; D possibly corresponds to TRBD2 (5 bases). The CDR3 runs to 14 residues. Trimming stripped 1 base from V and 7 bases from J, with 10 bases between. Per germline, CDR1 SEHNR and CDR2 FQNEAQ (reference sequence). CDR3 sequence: CASSLDSGSGELFF. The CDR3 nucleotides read TGTGCCAGCAGCTTAGATTCGGGAAGCGGGGAGCTGTTTTTT. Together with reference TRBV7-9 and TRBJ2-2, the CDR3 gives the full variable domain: DTGVSQNPRHKITKRGQNVTFRCDPISEHNRLYWYRQTLGQGPEFLTYFQNEAQLEKSRLLSDRFSAERPKGSFSTLEIQRTEQGDSAMYLCASSLDSGSGELFFGEGSRLTVL.

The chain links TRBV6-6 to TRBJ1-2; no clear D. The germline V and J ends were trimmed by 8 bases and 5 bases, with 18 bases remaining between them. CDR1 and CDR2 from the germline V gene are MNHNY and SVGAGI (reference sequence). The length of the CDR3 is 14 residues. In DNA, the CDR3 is TGTGCCAGCCTGTTTCCCAGCGGAGGGTATGGCTACACCTTC. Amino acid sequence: CASLFPSGGYGYTF.

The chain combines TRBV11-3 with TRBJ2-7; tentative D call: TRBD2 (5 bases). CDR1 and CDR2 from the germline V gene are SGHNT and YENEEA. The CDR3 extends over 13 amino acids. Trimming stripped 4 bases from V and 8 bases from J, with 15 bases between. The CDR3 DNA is TGTGCCAGCAGCTACCGGACCACGGGGAAGCAGTACTTC. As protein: CASSYRTTGKQYF.

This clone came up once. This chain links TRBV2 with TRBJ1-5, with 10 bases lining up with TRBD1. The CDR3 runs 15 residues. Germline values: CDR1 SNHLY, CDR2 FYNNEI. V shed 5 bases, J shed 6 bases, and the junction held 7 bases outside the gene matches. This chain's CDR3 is CASSLTGTGVQPQHF. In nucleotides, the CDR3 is TGTGCCAGCAGTCTGACCGGGACAGGGGTTCAGCCCCAGCATTTT.

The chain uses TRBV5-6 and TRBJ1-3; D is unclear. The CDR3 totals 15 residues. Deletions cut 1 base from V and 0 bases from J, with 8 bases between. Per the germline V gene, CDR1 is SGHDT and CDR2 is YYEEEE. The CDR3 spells CASSLTGASGNTIYF. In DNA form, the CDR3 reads TGTGCCAGCAGCTTGACTGGAGCCTCTGGAAACACCATATATTTT.

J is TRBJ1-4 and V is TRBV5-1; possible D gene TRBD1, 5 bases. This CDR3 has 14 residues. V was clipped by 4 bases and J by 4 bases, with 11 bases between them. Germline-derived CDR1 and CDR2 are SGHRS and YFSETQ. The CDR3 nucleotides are TGCGCCAGCAGCCCACTCGGGGGTAATGAAAAACTGTTTTTT. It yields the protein CASSPLGGNEKLFF.

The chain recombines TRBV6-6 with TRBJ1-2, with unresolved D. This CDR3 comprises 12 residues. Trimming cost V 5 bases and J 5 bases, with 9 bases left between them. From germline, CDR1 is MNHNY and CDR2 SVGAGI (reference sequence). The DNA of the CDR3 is TGTGCCAGCAGTCCACGAACATATGGCTACACCTTC. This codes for CASSPRTYGYTF.

DNA for the CDR3: TGCGCCAGCAGCAGACAGGGAGGAACTGAAGCTTTCTTT. Translated: CASSRQGGTEAFF. The chain is built from TRBV5-1 and TRBJ1-1, with 7 bases lining up with TRBD1. CDR1 SGHRS and CDR2 YFSETQ come from the germline V gene. The CDR3 length is 13 residues. V lost 4 bases and J lost 5; bases outside the gene matches: 5.

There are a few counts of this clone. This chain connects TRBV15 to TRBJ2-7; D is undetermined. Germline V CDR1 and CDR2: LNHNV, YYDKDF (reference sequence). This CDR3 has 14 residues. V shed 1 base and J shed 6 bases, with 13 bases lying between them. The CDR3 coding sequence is TGTGCCACCAGCAGAGGGGGTGGGGTGCGCGAGCAGTACTTC. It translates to CATSRGGGVREQYF.

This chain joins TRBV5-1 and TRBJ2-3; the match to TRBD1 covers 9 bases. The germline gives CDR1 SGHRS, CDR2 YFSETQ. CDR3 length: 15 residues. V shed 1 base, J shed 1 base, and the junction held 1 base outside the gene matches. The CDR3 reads CASSLTGGRTDTQYF. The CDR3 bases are TGCGCCAGCAGCTTGACAGGGGGCCGCACAGATACGCAGTATTTT.

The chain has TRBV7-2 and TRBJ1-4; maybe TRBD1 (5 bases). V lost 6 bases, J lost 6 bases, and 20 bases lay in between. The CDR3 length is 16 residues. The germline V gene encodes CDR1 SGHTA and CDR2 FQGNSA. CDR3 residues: CASRRTSGRGYEKLFF. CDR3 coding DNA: TGTGCCAGCAGGCGGACGTCTGGTAGGGGCTATGAAAAACTGTTTTTT.